Below are 26 T cell receptor beta chains sequenced from a single sample in a study of regulatory T cells in long-lasting Graves disease. Sample time point: newly diagnosed GD, antithyroid drugs for less than 3 months. PBMC-derived RNA was used for the TCR library. Both iRepertoire HTBI primers and Arm-PCR of CDR3 regions were used to build the TCR beta libraries. TCRdb redid the calling of the multiplex PCR reads with MiXCR, one entry per CDR3 protein. The table shows about 420,000 distinct CDR3 sequences, with about 16% occurring only once. These data also formed part of another study, on T cells in Graves' hyperthyroidism and ophthalmopathy.

The sample was peripheral blood mononuclear cells (PBMCs), taken at new diagnosis, from a patient treated with antithyroid drugs. These receptors were collected from a young woman with Graves disease.

This clonotype showed up many times. The chain combines TRBV30 with TRBJ2-2, with a weak D call TRBD2 (5 bases). This CDR3 contains 13 residues. The germline V gene has CDR1 GTSNPN and CDR2 SVGIG (reference sequence). Trimming removed 0 bases at V and 6 bases at J, with 8 bases between. The CDR3 loop reads CAWSVVEAGELFF. The CDR3 DNA reads as TGTGCCTGGAGTGTAGTGGAGGCCGGGGAGCTGTTTTTT.

Many counts were recorded for this clonotype. The genes are TRBV20-1 and TRBJ2-3; 9 bases are a match to TRBD1. Germline-derived CDR1 and CDR2 are DFQATT and SNEGSKA (reference sequence). The CDR3 extends over 14 amino acids. The junction had 6 bases not matched to a gene; V was cut back by 6 bases and J by 2 bases. DNA of the CDR3: TGCAGTGCCAAGGACAGGGGCGCCACAGATACGCAGTATTTT. Translation gives CSAKDRGATDTQYF.

V is TRBV28 and J is TRBJ2-2; 11 bases map to TRBD2. Trimming removed 5 bases from V and 10 bases from J; junction bases left unmatched: 9. The germline V gene has CDR1 MDHEN and CDR2 SYDVKM. The CDR3 loop spans 15 amino acids. DNA for the CDR3: TGTGCCAGCAGTCTAACTAGCGGGAGTAGTAAGGAGCTGTTTTTT. This translates into CASSLTSGSSKELFF.

This chain connects TRBV29-1 to TRBJ1-2, with D possibly matching TRBD1 (6 bases). V was pared by 7 bases and J by 0 bases, with 15 bases between. CDR3 length: 14 residues. Germline V lookup: CDR1 SQVTM, CDR2 ANQGSEA. CDR3 in DNA: TGCAGCGCCCCGCTGGACAGTTCTAACTATGGCTACACCTTC. Amino acid sequence: CSAPLDSSNYGYTF.

This clonotype was counted a few times. The J gene is TRBJ1-6, the V gene TRBV14; 7 bases line up with TRBD1. The CDR3 sequence is 15 residues long. V lost 5 bases and J lost 7; bases outside the gene matches: 8. Germline CDR1 and CDR2: SGHDN and FVKESK. CDR3 coding DNA: TGTGCCAGCAGCTTTCGACAGGGACAGAATTCACCCCTCCACTTT. Translated, it gives CASSFRQGQNSPLHF.

The rearrangement links TRBV7-9 to TRBJ1-1; TRBD1 matches at 7 bases. V was clipped by 5 bases and J by 1 base; unmatched bases: 7. There are 15 residues in the CDR3. The germline V gene encodes CDR1 SEHNR and CDR2 FQNEAQ (reference sequence). The CDR3 nucleotides read TGTGCCAGCAGCCTAGGGACAGTAAAGAACACTGAAGCTTTCTTT. Encoded protein: CASSLGTVKNTEAFF.

The table lists this clonotype with many counts. This chain links TRBV14 with TRBJ2-3; 10 bases are shared with TRBD2. V lost 4 bases and J lost 2; bases outside the gene matches: 12. The CDR3 runs to 18 residues. Per the germline V gene, CDR1 is SGHDN and CDR2 is FVKESK. CDR3 coding DNA: TGTGCCAGCAGCCCTGGGACTAGCGATAACGTTATCACAGATACGCAGTATTTT. It is translated as CASSPGTSDNVITDTQYF. Looking up the rest from reference TRBV14 and TRBJ2-3 gives the full variable domain: EAGVTQFPSHSVIEKGQTVTLRCDPISGHDNLYWYRRVMGKEIKFLLHFVKESKQDESGMPNNRFLAERTGGTYSTLKVQPAELEDSGVYFCASSPGTSDNVITDTQYFGPGTRLTVL.

This clonotype has a handful of counts. The chain carries TRBV6-5 and TRBJ1-2; no firm D call. The germline V gene has CDR1 MNHEY and CDR2 SVGAGI. V lost 3 bases and J 1 base, leaving 12 bases between the germline ends. This CDR3 is 15 amino acids long. Here the CDR3 reads CASSYGGRGNYGYTF. CDR3 DNA sequence: TGTGCCAGCAGTTATGGAGGTCGTGGTAACTATGGCTACACCTTC.

This clonotype was counted many times. This chain links TRBV18 with TRBJ1-1, with D possibly being TRBD1 (6 bases). This CDR3 region has 13 residues. Germline CDR1 is KGHSH and CDR2 is LQKENI. V was shortened by 5 bases and J by 5 bases, with 12 bases between the two germline ends. The CDR3 reads CASSSDRRTEAFF. CDR3 DNA: TGTGCCAGCTCATCAGACAGGCGAACTGAAGCTTTCTTT.

In regard to this clonotype: This may come from a read error, since a much larger clone is one base off. Since the CDR3 does not end with the conserved phenylalanine or tryptophan, this likely comes from a read error. The genes are TRBV18 and TRBJ1-1; D call uncertain. The CDR3 has 11 residues. CDR1 and CDR2 from the germline V gene are KGHSH and LQKENI. Trimming cost V 6 bases and J 8 bases, with 10 bases left between them. CDR3 protein: CASSLKLEAFL. The CDR3 DNA is TGTGCCAGCTCTCTTAAATTGGAAGCTTTCCTT.

This clonotype has a count of ten or more. The chain is built from TRBV28 and TRBJ2-7; possibly TRBD2 for D (5 bases). V lost 8 bases and J lost 3, with 14 bases in between. This CDR3 contains 13 residues. Looked up from germline, CDR1 is MDHEN and CDR2 is SYDVKM. DNA for the CDR3: TGTGCCAGCGGCCGGGGAGTAGGCTACGAGCAGTACTTC. This gives the protein CASGRGVGYEQYF. The complete variable domain, with remaining parts taken from reference TRBV28 and TRBJ2-7, reads DVKVTQSSRYLVKRTGEKVFLECVQDMDHENMFWYRQDPGLGLRLIYFSYDVKMKEKGDIPEGYSVSREKKERFSLILESASTNQTSMYLCASGRGVGYEQYFGPGTRLTVT.

This clonotype was seen at least ten times. The chain employs TRBV12-3 or TRBV12-4 and TRBJ2-2; TRBD2 agrees at 11 bases. CDR3 length: 15 residues. V lost 5 bases, J lost 4 bases, and 3 bases stayed unmatched. The CDR3 region has the DNA TGTGCCAGCAGTGATAGCGGGAGGGCCACCGGGGAGCTGTTTTTT. This translates into CASSDSGRATGELFF.

This clonotype was picked up many times. The rearrangement uses TRBV2 and TRBJ1-4; no definite D call. Trimming took 11 bases from V and 10 from J, leaving 17 bases between them. This CDR3 has 12 residues. Germline loops: CDR1 SNHLY, CDR2 FYNNEI. The CDR3 bases are TGTGCCGCCGCGGTGACTCCTGGAAAACTGTTTTTT. Encoded protein: CAAAVTPGKLFF. The whole variable domain, remainder taken from reference TRBV2 and TRBJ1-4, is EPEVTQTPSHQVTQMGQEVILRCVPISNHLYFYWYRQILGQKVEFLVSFYNNEISEKSEIFDDQFSVERPDGSNFTLKIRSTKLEDSAMYFCAAAVTPGKLFFGSGTQLSVL.

Turning to this clonotype: This sequence may be a read error, since a much larger clone differs from it by one base. The chain couples TRBV20-1 to TRBJ2-3, with 10 bases fitting TRBD2. The CDR3 consists of 14 residues. In germline, CDR1 is DFQATT, CDR2 SNEGSKA (reference sequence). CDR3 nucleotide sequence: TGCAGTGCTCACCTAGCGGGAGCCACAGATCCGCAGTATTTT. It specifies CSAHLAGATDPQYF.

The table lists this clonotype with many counts. The chain is built from TRBV5-1 and TRBJ2-3; 7 bases fit TRBD2. The CDR3 loop spans 17 amino acids. Germline trimming cut 3 bases from V and 0 bases from J; bases unmatched to any gene: 10. Per germline, CDR1 SGHRS and CDR2 YFSETQ. CDR3 DNA: TGCGCCAGCAGCTCGAGAACTAGCGAAGCTAGCACAGATACGCAGTATTTT. It is translated as CASSSRTSEASTDTQYF.

V gene TRBV7-9 combines with J gene TRBJ2-1; possible D gene TRBD1, 6 bases. Germline values: CDR1 SEHNR, CDR2 FQNEAQ (reference sequence). This CDR3 is built from 13 residues. V was cut by 5 bases and J by 14 bases, with 19 bases left in between. CDR3 nucleotides: TGTGCCAGCAGCAATAGAAAAGAGGACAGAAAGTTCTTC. It yields the protein CASSNRKEDRKFF.

The chain combines TRBV5-1 with TRBJ2-2; D perhaps matches TRBD2 (7 bases). The CDR3 length is 15 residues. The germline V gene encodes CDR1 SGHRS and CDR2 YFSETQ. Trimming shortened V by 3 bases and J by 6 bases, and 15 bases separated the two germline ends. CDR3 sequence: CASSYLRGAAGELFF. Written as DNA, the CDR3 is TGCGCCAGCAGCTACCTACGGGGGGCGGCCGGGGAGCTGTTTTTT.

This clonotype was seen many times. This chain uses TRBV7-9 with TRBJ2-1, with 10 positions matching TRBD2. CDR1 and CDR2 (germline): SEHNR, FQNEAQ (reference sequence). The CDR3 contains 14 residues. Trimming removed 7 bases from V and 7 bases from J; junction bases left unmatched: 7. The CDR3 loop reads CASIHLAGVNEQFF. The CDR3 region has the DNA TGTGCCAGCATACATCTAGCGGGAGTTAATGAGCAGTTCTTC.

This clonotype was counted at least ten times. This chain connects TRBV27 to TRBJ2-1; D might be TRBD1 or TRBD2, each matching 5 bases. The CDR3 is made up of 15 amino acids. V was clipped by 6 bases and J by 6 bases, with 18 bases between them. Germline V gene sequence: CDR1 MNHEY, CDR2 SMNVEV (reference sequence). The CDR3 region is CASSAGSFGANEQFF. The CDR3 DNA follows: TGTGCCAGCAGCGCAGGATCCTTCGGGGCCAATGAGCAGTTCTTC.

The gene calls are TRBV5-4 and TRBJ2-3; TRBD1 might be the D (5 bases). Trimming removed 0 bases at V and 2 bases at J, with 10 bases between. The CDR3 spans 15 residues. Germline V gene sequence: CDR1 SGHNT, CDR2 YYREEE (reference sequence). The DNA for the CDR3 is TGTGCCAGCAGCTTGGGGGGCGCCCACACAGATACGCAGTATTTT. Translation gives CASSLGGAHTDTQYF.

This clonotype was seen ten or more times. The genes are TRBV6-1 and TRBJ2-3, with a weak D call TRBD2 (5 bases). The CDR3 spans 13 residues. Deletions cut 6 bases from V and 4 bases from J, with 11 bases between. From germline, CDR1 is MNHNS and CDR2 SASEGT. This chain's CDR3 is CASRRGGPDTQYF. In DNA form, the CDR3 reads TGTGCCAGCAGGAGAGGAGGCCCAGATACGCAGTATTTT.

This clonotype was seen repeatedly, ten times or more. The V call is TRBV5-1, the J call TRBJ1-2, with 7 nucleotides matching TRBD1. CDR3 length equals 14 residues. Germline CDR1 reads SGHRS; CDR2 reads YFSETQ. J lost 7 bases, V lost 3 bases, and 9 bases had no gene match. Here the CDR3 reads CASSSWDREFGYTF. The CDR3 nucleotides are TGCGCCAGCAGCTCCTGGGACAGAGAATTTGGCTACACCTTC.

This clonotype has ten or more counts. The chain recombines TRBV28 with TRBJ2-4; D gene ambiguous. Germline V CDR1 and CDR2: MDHEN, SYDVKM. This CDR3 region has 16 residues. Trimming took off 3 bases at V and 0 bases at J, with 12 bases between the two ends. CDR3 in amino acids: CASSFSPNVAKNIQYF. CDR3 DNA: TGTGCCAGCAGTTTTTCTCCGAACGTAGCCAAAAACATTCAGTACTTC.

The chain joins TRBV28 to TRBJ2-1, with 9 bases lining up with TRBD2. Looked up from germline, CDR1 is MDHEN and CDR2 is SYDVKM. CDR3 length: 14 residues. With V trimmed by 7 bases and J by 5 bases, 6 bases remained unmatched. This CDR3 is CASKQAGGHNEQFF. The CDR3, as DNA: TGTGCCAGCAAACAAGCGGGAGGCCACAATGAGCAGTTCTTC.

The rearrangement uses TRBV29-1 and TRBJ2-7; a possible D gene is TRBD2 (5 bases). Germline CDR1 and CDR2: SQVTM and ANQGSEA. The CDR3 is made up of 10 amino acids. The ends were cut back, 3 bases at V and 10 bases at J, with 10 bases in the middle. CDR3 protein: CSVDDGNQYF. The DNA of the CDR3 is TGCAGCGTTGATGACGGGAACCAGTACTTC.

This clonotype was detected a few times. The chain is built from TRBV9 and TRBJ2-1, with 9 bases matching TRBD2. This CDR3 contains 15 residues. Germline trimming cut 0 bases from V and 10 bases from J; bases unmatched to any gene: 8. The germline CDR1 and CDR2 sequences are SGDLS and YYNGEE. CDR3 amino acids: CASSVELAGASEQFF. For the CDR3, the DNA is TGTGCCAGCAGCGTAGAGTTAGCGGGGGCCTCGGAGCAGTTCTTC.